This T cell receptor (beta chain) was identified in a study of response to subunit inactivated influenza vaccine. Regarding the study as a whole: Authors suggested each seasonal influenza vaccination recruits few new T cells.

The ends were cut back, 5 bases at V and 3 bases at J, with 14 bases in the middle. The CDR3 length is 14 residues. CDR1 and CDR2 from the germline V gene are SGHNT and YENEEA. MiXCR, run by TCRdb on the RT-PCR reads, gives a single entry per CDR3 protein. Of some 480,000 distinct CDR3 sequences in the sample, around 9.9% are singletons; the top ten hold 10% to 15%. A note on this clonotype: Antigen specificity is unknown.

The TCR was taken from a man in his fifties who received an inactivated influenza vaccine. This chain connects TRBV11-3 to TRBJ2-7; D is tentatively TRBD1 or TRBD2 (5 bases each). The sample consisted of PBMCs from blood, taken 45 days after vaccination. CDR3 nucleotides: TGTGCCAGCAGCAGGTCTGGGGGTATCTACGAGCAGTACTTC. Encoded protein: CASSRSGGIYEQYF.